The TCR beta chain described here comes from a study of blood T cell repertoires in COVID-19. Study details: PBMCs, B-cell-depleted T cells, or T cells provided the cDNA or gDNA that made up the material.

Original processing notes: Estimation of nucleated cell counts relied on the amplification of reference gene primers. Libraries were prepared by immunoSEQ multiplex PCR; TCRdb keeps only in-frame clonotypes and omits some of them. Clonal size and the V and J genes are those of that table, whereas D and trimming came from the DNA. Of a few hundred thousand clones in the sample, 85% to 90% were seen once. In its sample, this clone was seen once. This CDR3 comprises 17 residues. Germline V gene lookup returns CDR1 MNHEY and CDR2 SMNVEV (reference sequence). The V and J ends lost 6 bases and 5 bases, in that order; junction bases with no gene match: 12.

The sequence derives from a man over 45 with acute or convalescent COVID-19. The material sequenced was peripheral blood. V usage is TRBV27 and J usage is TRBJ2-5; TRBD2 matches 13 bases. CDR3 coding DNA: TGTGCCAGCAGCCTCTCTGGACTAGCGGGGGTCATGGAGACCCAGTACTTC. Translation gives CASSLSGLAGVMETQYF.